The 5 T cell receptor beta chains presented below share a single source sample, sequenced in a study of blood T cell repertoires in COVID-19. Using immunoSEQ multiplex PCR, the repertoire was profiled, and TCRdb retains in-frame clones only, with some absent. The top ten hold less than 2.5% of the sample, which has hundreds of thousands of clones, around 87% seen once. The sequencing sample was made of PBMCs or T cells enriched from blood (not recorded which). The receptors here all came from a young woman who had recovered from COVID-19.

The rearrangement uses TRBV7-8 and TRBJ2-2; possible D gene TRBD2, 5 bases. Trimming shortened V by 5 bases and J by 5 bases, and 15 bases separated the two germline ends. Germline values: CDR1 SGHVS, CDR2 FQNEAQ. This CDR3 is built from 15 residues. CDR3 sequence (DNA): TGTGCCAGCAGCGGACCGGAGGTGGGGACCGGGGAGCTGTTTTTT. Residues: CASSGPEVGTGELFF.

V gene TRBV2 combines with J gene TRBJ1-4, with D hard to call. Looked up from germline, CDR1 is SNHLY and CDR2 is FYNNEI. The CDR3 is 14 amino acids. V was cut by 2 bases and J by 0 bases, with 4 bases left in between. The CDR3 spells CASSEQATNEKLFF. The CDR3 DNA follows: TGTGCCAGCAGTGAACAGGCAACTAATGAAAAACTGTTTTTT.

V usage is TRBV9 and J usage is TRBJ1-2, with D possibly TRBD1 on 5 matching bases. With 3 bases removed from V and 8 bases from J, the gap between germline ends came to 14 bases. The CDR3 is made up of 13 amino acids. Germline CDR1 and CDR2: SGDLS and YYNGEE. The CDR3 DNA reads as TGTGCCAGCAGCGGGGAGGGTAGGGGAGGCTACACCTTC. Translation: CASSGEGRGGYTF.

This clone was found a few times. The chain links TRBV7-2 to TRBJ1-6; TRBD1 agrees at 7 bases. Losses at the gene ends were 2 bases for V and 7 bases for J; bases not matched to a gene: 8. CDR3 length equals 16 residues. In germline, CDR1 is SGHTA, CDR2 FQGNSA. Here the CDR3 reads CASSLSAGGWNSPLHF. In DNA, the CDR3 is TGTGCCAGCAGCTTATCGGCAGGGGGGTGGAATTCACCCCTCCACTTT.

This clone was observed a few times. This chain uses TRBV12-5 with TRBJ2-1, with TRBD2 matching 8 bases. The CDR3 is 15 amino acids. The germline CDR1 and CDR2 sequences are LGHNT and FRNRAP. V trimming: 10 bases; J trimming: 0 bases; junction bases outside the gene matches: 8. This chain's CDR3 is CAKSYGGGSYNEQFF. The CDR3 DNA follows: TGTGCTAAAAGTTACGGGGGGGGCTCCTACAATGAGCAGTTCTTC. The full variable domain, rest sourced from reference TRBV12-5 and TRBJ2-1, is DARVTQTPRHKVTEMGQEVTMRCQPILGHNTVFWYRQTMMQGLELLAYFRNRAPLDDSGMPKDRFSAEMPDATLATLKIQPSEPRDSAVYFCAKSYGGGSYNEQFFGPGTRLTVL.